Presented here are 5 T cell receptor beta chains from one specimen sequenced in a study of neurological immune-mediated disorders. TCRdb analysed the 5' RACE reads with MiXCR anew, one entry per CDR3 protein. Altogether about 76,000 distinct CDR3 sequences are present, approximately 17% being singletons, with the ten largest covering about 16%. The sample consisted of PBMCs. The origin of the receptors is a woman aged 35 to 49 in good health.

This clonotype has a count of ten or more. The chain has TRBV6-1 and TRBJ2-7, with TRBD1 matching 7 bases. V trimming: 7 bases; J trimming: 0 bases; junction bases outside the gene matches: 6. The CDR3 is 14 residues long. Germline V gives CDR1 MNHNS, CDR2 SASEGT. The CDR3, as DNA: TGTGCCAGCACTCCCCGGGACAGCTCCTACGAGCAGTACTTC. Amino acids: CASTPRDSSYEQYF.

This clonotype was detected ten times or more. The genes are TRBV7-2 and TRBJ2-1; tentative D call: TRBD1 (6 bases). From germline, CDR1 is SGHTA and CDR2 FQGNSA. Trimming took 6 bases from V and 10 from J, leaving 13 bases between them. The CDR3 totals 12 residues. The chain's CDR3 is CASSQRGLEQFF. The CDR3 DNA follows: TGTGCCAGCAGTCAAAGGGGGTTGGAGCAGTTCTTC. The complete variable domain, with remaining parts taken from reference TRBV7-2 and TRBJ2-1, reads GAGVSQSPSNKVTEKGKDVELRCDPISGHTALYWYRQSLGQGLEFLIYFQGNSAPDKSGLPSDRFSAERTGGSVSTLTIQRTQQEDSAVYLCASSQRGLEQFFGPGTRLTVL.

This clonotype was counted at least ten times. The rearrangement links TRBV4-3 to TRBJ2-6; 8 nucleotides line up with TRBD1. Losses at the gene ends were 0 bases for V and 3 bases for J; bases not matched to a gene: 7. The CDR3 length is 18 residues. CDR1 is LGHNA, CDR2 YSLEER, per germline. CDR3 amino acids: CASSQDRKTGDGANVLTF. DNA of the CDR3: TGCGCCAGCAGCCAAGATCGGAAGACAGGGGATGGGGCCAACGTCCTGACTTTC.

This clonotype was detected many times. This chain uses TRBV7-2 with TRBJ2-5; TRBD2 aligns across 11 bases. Trimming removed 3 bases from V and 4 bases from J; junction bases left unmatched: 4. The V gene's germline CDR1 is SGHTA and CDR2 FQGNSA. The CDR3 has 15 amino acids. In nucleotides, the CDR3 is TGTGCCAGCAGCTTGACTAGCGGGGAAACAGAGACCCAGTACTTC. This sequence encodes CASSLTSGETETQYF.

This clonotype has ten or more counts. The V and J genes are TRBV5-6 and TRBJ1-4; a weak D match, TRBD1 (5 bases). This CDR3 comprises 15 residues. V lost 4 bases and J 14 bases, leaving 24 bases between the germline ends. Germline CDR1 is SGHDT and CDR2 is YYEEEE. The CDR3 region is CASSRKPGRGERLFF. DNA of the CDR3: TGTGCCAGCAGCCGAAAACCGGGACGGGGGGAGAGGCTGTTTTTT. The whole variable domain, filled in from reference TRBV5-6 and TRBJ1-4, reads DAGVTQSPTHLIKTRGQQVTLRCSPKSGHDTVSWYQQALGQGPQFIFQYYEEEERQRGNFPDRFSGHQFPNYSSELNVNALLLGDSALYLCASSRKPGRGERLFFGSGTQLSVL.